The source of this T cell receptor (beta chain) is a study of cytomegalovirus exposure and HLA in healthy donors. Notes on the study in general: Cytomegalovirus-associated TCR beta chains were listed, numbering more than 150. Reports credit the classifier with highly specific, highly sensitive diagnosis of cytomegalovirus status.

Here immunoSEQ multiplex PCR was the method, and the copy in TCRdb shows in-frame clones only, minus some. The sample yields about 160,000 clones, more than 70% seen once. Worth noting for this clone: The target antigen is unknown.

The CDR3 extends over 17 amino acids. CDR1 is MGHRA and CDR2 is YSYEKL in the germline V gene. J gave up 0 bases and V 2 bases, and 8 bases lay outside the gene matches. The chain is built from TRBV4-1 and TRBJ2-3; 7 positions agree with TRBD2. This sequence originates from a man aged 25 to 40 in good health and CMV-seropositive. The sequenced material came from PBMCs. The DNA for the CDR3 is TGCGCCAGCAGCCAATATAATAGCGGGTTTAGCACAGATACGCAGTATTTT. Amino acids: CASSQYNSGFSTDTQYF.